This T cell receptor (beta chain) was sequenced for a study of T cell responses to AZD1222 COVID-19 vaccine. The CDR3 consists of 14 residues. The germline gives CDR1 MNHNS, CDR2 SASEGT. V lost 3 bases and J 4 bases, leaving 12 bases between the germline ends. Some clones are missing from TCRdb's copy, which holds only in-frame ones; the method was immunoSEQ multiplex PCR. The sample lists 150,000 to 200,000 clones, 90% to 95% occurring once. Study-level results: Among the donors, most were white British and more were female, and clonal diversity was possibly underestimated. Just 5 to 7 AZD1222 recipients were seropositive at baseline. Vaccine-associated CD4 TCRs ranged over spike, dominating at 160-218 and 743-854.

On this clone itself: Its cognate antigen is unknown.

This TCR was sampled from an adult in good health. The chain has TRBV6-1 and TRBJ1-1, with D possibly being TRBD1 (6 bases). This specimen was peripheral blood, taken on day 0 of AZD1222 vaccination. CDR3 loop: CASSEGALVTEAFF. For the CDR3, the DNA is TGTGCCAGCAGTGAGGGGGCATTGGTCACTGAAGCTTTCTTT.